These 29 T cell receptor beta chains share one sample of origin, sequenced in a study of cytotoxic CD8 clonotypes in ibrutinib-treated CLL. The method was immunoSEQ multiplex PCR; TCRdb's version includes in-frame clones alone and lacks a portion of them. In the table there are about 50,000 clones, around three fifths of which are singletons. This material consisted of PBMCs, taken after 24 months of ibrutinib treatment. The receptor set was obtained from a human donor with chronic lymphocytic leukemia.

The V and J genes are TRBV11-2 and TRBJ1-2, with no clear D. Germline V gives CDR1 SGHAT, CDR2 FQNNGV. The germline V and J ends were trimmed by 5 bases and 0 bases, with 7 bases remaining between them. The CDR3 is made up of 13 amino acids. CDR3 region: CASSQVPNYGYTF. The CDR3 DNA reads TGTGCCAGCAGCCAGGTCCCTAACTATGGCTACACCTTC.

CDR3 amino acids: CASSLGYEKLFF. Written as DNA, the CDR3 is TGTGCCAGCAGCTTAGGCTATGAAAAACTGTTTTTT. The chain employs TRBV7-8 and TRBJ1-4; D call uncertain. The CDR3 covers 12 residues. The germline V and J ends were trimmed by 1 base and 6 bases, with 3 bases remaining between them. Germline V gene data show CDR1 as SGHVS and CDR2 as FQNEAQ.

This chain links TRBV5-6 with TRBJ2-1, with D unresolved. There are 15 residues in the CDR3. Looked up from germline, CDR1 is SGHDT and CDR2 is YYEEEE. V was cut by 4 bases and J by 5 bases, with 16 bases left in between. This CDR3 is CASSPDAERNNEQFF. In nucleotides, the CDR3 is TGTGCCAGCAGCCCCGATGCGGAGCGAAACAATGAGCAGTTCTTC. The full variable domain, in which reference TRBV5-6 and TRBJ2-1 provide the parts outside the CDR3, is DAGVTQSPTHLIKTRGQQVTLRCSPKSGHDTVSWYQQALGQGPQFIFQYYEEEERQRGNFPDRFSGHQFPNYSSELNVNALLLGDSALYLCASSPDAERNNEQFFGPGTRLTVL.

The V and J genes are TRBV4-1 and TRBJ1-2; the D is unclear. V lost 4 bases, J lost 4 bases, and 16 bases lay in between. The CDR3 extends over 15 amino acids. The V gene's germline CDR1 is MGHRA and CDR2 YSYEKL. CDR3 region: CASSLETVSPYGYTF. In nucleotides, the CDR3 is TGCGCCAGCAGCCTCGAAACCGTTTCACCCTATGGCTACACCTTC.

The V gene is TRBV19, the J gene TRBJ2-5; D could derive from TRBD1 or TRBD2 (6 bases each). The CDR3 is made up of 15 amino acids. Germline V gene data show CDR1 as LNHDA and CDR2 as SQIVND (reference sequence). Deletions cut 7 bases from V and 6 bases from J, with 21 bases between. The CDR3 spells CASTQGVGGRQTQYF. For the CDR3, the DNA is TGTGCCAGTACGCAAGGAGTGGGGGGCCGGCAGACCCAGTACTTC.

This clone was detected a few times. The chain is built from TRBV5-1 and TRBJ2-3; D tentatively reads TRBD1 or TRBD2 (5 bases each). CDR1 and CDR2 from the germline V gene are SGHRS and YFSETQ. The ends were cut back, 4 bases at V and 6 bases at J, with 18 bases in the middle. The CDR3 has 15 amino acids. The CDR3 reads CASSPEGRAPDTQYF. CDR3 nucleotides: TGCGCCAGCAGCCCTGAGGGCAGGGCCCCGGATACGCAGTATTTT.

The genes are TRBV5-5 and TRBJ1-6; a weak D match, TRBD1 (6 bases). Germline loops: CDR1 SGHKS, CDR2 YYEKEE (reference sequence). Trimming took 4 bases from V and 6 from J, leaving 17 bases between them. The CDR3 length is 16 residues. This chain's CDR3 is CASSPDWDNLNSPLHF. CDR3 coding DNA: TGTGCCAGCAGCCCCGACTGGGACAACCTTAATTCACCCCTCCACTTT.

The chain has TRBV4-1 and TRBJ2-6; TRBD1 matches 7 bases. The CDR3 consists of 17 residues. From germline, CDR1 is MGHRA and CDR2 YSYEKL. The junction had 5 bases not matched to a gene; V was cut back by 3 bases and J by 0 bases. The CDR3 DNA reads TGCGCCAGCAGCCAGGGACAGCTCTTCTCTGGGGCCAACGTCCTGACTTTC. As protein: CASSQGQLFSGANVLTF.

This chain connects TRBV19 to TRBJ1-2; D is perhaps TRBD1 (5 bases). The V gene lost 10 bases and the J gene lost 3 bases, with 27 bases spanning the gap. Looked up from germline, CDR1 is LNHDA and CDR2 is SQIVND (reference sequence). The length of the CDR3 is 17 residues. The CDR3 DNA is TGTGCCACCACAAACCCGGGACGTCCGGGCGGGGACTATGGCTACACCTTC. Translating it yields CATTNPGRPGGDYGYTF.

The chain carries TRBV6-5 and TRBJ1-2; D not resolved. The CDR3 extends over 15 amino acids. V lost 4 bases and J lost 4, with 16 bases in between. In germline, CDR1 is MNHEY, CDR2 SVGAGI. CDR3 in DNA: TGTGCCAGCAGTTCCGGGCGAGGACGGGGCTATGGCTACACCTTC. Translating gives CASSSGRGRGYGYTF.

This chain connects TRBV28 to TRBJ1-4; weak D call: TRBD1 (5 bases). Germline V gene sequence: CDR1 MDHEN, CDR2 SYDVKM. The V and J ends lost 7 bases and 4 bases respectively, with 10 bases between them. The CDR3 spans 13 residues. As DNA, the CDR3 is TGTGCCAGCACTGGGGGGGGTAATGAAAAACTGTTTTTT. Translating it yields CASTGGGNEKLFF.

This clone was observed a few times. V usage is TRBV5-1 and J usage is TRBJ2-3; D call uncertain. CDR1 is SGHRS and CDR2 is YFSETQ in the germline V gene. The CDR3 totals 13 residues. The V and J ends lost 3 bases and 7 bases respectively, with 12 bases between them. Here the CDR3 reads CASSSTGDHTQYF. CDR3 sequence (DNA): TGCGCCAGCAGCTCAACGGGCGACCATACGCAGTATTTT.

The chain combines TRBV4-1 with TRBJ2-5, with D tentatively TRBD1 or TRBD2 (5 bases each). The V end was cut by 0 bases, the J end by 5 bases, with 16 bases between. The germline gives CDR1 MGHRA, CDR2 YSYEKL. The CDR3 is 16 amino acids. DNA of the CDR3: TGCGCCAGCAGCCAAGATAGGGACCCCCTCCAGGAGACCCAGTACTTC. Translation gives CASSQDRDPLQETQYF.

For the CDR3, the DNA is TGTGCCAGCAGCCAAGATTTTTGGGACGGCTCGGCTTTCTTT. Translated, it gives CASSQDFWDGSAFF. The gene calls are TRBV4-2 and TRBJ1-1; the D gene is possibly TRBD1 (5 bases). V gave up 0 bases and J gave up 11 bases, with 16 bases separating them. The CDR3 runs to 14 residues. Germline CDR1 reads LGHNA; CDR2 reads YNFKEQ.

V usage is TRBV12-5 and J usage is TRBJ2-1, with D tentatively TRBD1 (5 bases). Trimming pared 2 bases from V and 3 bases from J, leaving 11 bases between. CDR3 length equals 15 residues. The germline gives CDR1 LGHNT, CDR2 FRNRAP. CDR3 sequence (DNA): TGTGCTAGTGGTTTGTGGACACTCCACTACAATGAGCAGTTCTTC. Its translation is CASGLWTLHYNEQFF.

The table lists this clone with a few counts. The chain joins TRBV19 to TRBJ2-7; the match to TRBD1 covers 7 bases. CDR1 is LNHDA, CDR2 SQIVND, per germline (reference sequence). The V and J ends lost 9 bases and 3 bases, in that order; junction bases with no gene match: 8. CDR3 size: 13 residues. The CDR3 reads CASNRGLGYEQYF. CDR3 in DNA: TGTGCCAGCAACAGGGGTTTGGGCTACGAGCAGTACTTC.

CDR3 amino acids: CASRKGQSLWSTEAFF. CDR3 sequence (DNA): TGTGCCAGCAGGAAAGGACAGTCCCTCTGGAGCACTGAAGCTTTCTTT. The chain carries TRBV27 and TRBJ1-1, with D perhaps TRBD1 (6 bases). This CDR3 comprises 16 residues. The germline V gene encodes CDR1 MNHEY and CDR2 SMNVEV (reference sequence). The V end was cut by 6 bases, the J end by 4 bases, with 21 bases between.

This clone appeared a few times. This chain links TRBV6-1 with TRBJ1-2, with a tentative D call TRBD1 (5 bases). Trimming stripped 6 bases from V and 7 bases from J, with 15 bases between. Germline CDR1 is MNHNS and CDR2 is SASEGT. The CDR3 loop spans 13 amino acids. The CDR3 DNA follows: TGTGCCAGCAGGGACACCCTGGCTTTTGGCTACACCTTC. Translating it yields CASRDTLAFGYTF.

This clone was seen a few times. The chain employs TRBV7-9 and TRBJ1-6, with TRBD1 identical over 7 bases. CDR1 and CDR2 from the germline V gene are SEHNR and FQNEAQ (reference sequence). This CDR3 is 15 amino acids long. The V gene end was trimmed by 5 bases and the J gene end by 7 bases; junction bases not matched to a gene: 8. CDR3 sequence (DNA): TGTGCCAGCAGCCCAAATGGAGGGGGCAATTCACCCCTCCACTTT. It codes for CASSPNGGGNSPLHF.

V is TRBV6-1 and J is TRBJ1-1; D not certain. This CDR3 spans 15 amino acids. The germline V gene encodes CDR1 MNHNS and CDR2 SASEGT. The V gene lost 6 bases and the J gene lost 5 bases, with 19 bases spanning the gap. DNA for the CDR3: TGTGCCAGCAGGCCCGGTGGGAATAGAAGGACTGAAGCTTTCTTT. Its protein is CASRPGGNRRTEAFF.

The chain recombines TRBV10-3 with TRBJ1-2; no reliable D call. V was cut by 0 bases and J by 0 bases, with 11 bases left in between. Per germline, CDR1 ENHRY and CDR2 SYGVKD. The CDR3 has 16 residues. The CDR3 region has the DNA TGTGCCATCAGTGAGTCAGGTCACCCAGCTAACTATGGCTACACCTTC. This encodes CAISESGHPANYGYTF.

The V and J genes are TRBV7-8 and TRBJ2-7; a possible D gene is TRBD2 (7 bases). The V gene's germline CDR1 is SGHVS and CDR2 FQNEAQ. The CDR3 has 20 residues. Trimming stripped 7 bases from V and 2 bases from J, with 33 bases between. The CDR3 coding sequence is TGTGCCAGCACCACTTTCATAGGTGGGGGGGCCGGACGCAGGGCCTACGAGCAGTACTTC. It yields the protein CASTTFIGGGAGRRAYEQYF.

V gene TRBV2 combines with J gene TRBJ2-3, with TRBD2 matching 16 bases. The CDR3 consists of 16 residues. Germline lookup yields CDR1 SNHLY and CDR2 FYNNEI. The V segment lost 11 bases and the J segment 7 bases; nucleotides outside the gene matches: 12. CDR3 in amino acids: CAVGTSGGAIAHTQYF. Written as DNA, the CDR3 is TGTGCCGTCGGGACTAGCGGGGGGGCCATCGCTCATACGCAGTATTTT.

This chain connects TRBV27 to TRBJ2-7; D is ambiguous. With 7 bases removed from V and 0 bases from J, the gap between germline ends came to 13 bases. This CDR3 contains 14 residues. Germline V gene sequence: CDR1 MNHEY, CDR2 SMNVEV (reference sequence). CDR3 protein: CASMLQRASYEQYF. The CDR3 region has the DNA TGTGCCAGCATGTTACAGAGAGCCTCCTACGAGCAGTACTTC.

The V call is TRBV19, the J call TRBJ1-5; 10 nucleotides align to TRBD1. This CDR3 has 15 residues. In germline, CDR1 is LNHDA, CDR2 SQIVND (reference sequence). Trimming at V came to 5 bases and at J to 4 bases, leaving 5 bases not matched to a gene. DNA for the CDR3: TGTGCCAGTAGTTCCAGACAGGGGGCAAATCAGCCCCAGCATTTT. Translated: CASSSRQGANQPQHF.

V usage is TRBV7-2 and J usage is TRBJ2-5; D not certain. The CDR3 length is 14 residues. Between the trimmed V and J ends, which lost 1 base and 7 bases, there was a span of 13 bases. CDR1 and CDR2 from the germline V gene are SGHTA and FQGNSA. The DNA of the CDR3 is TGTGCCAGCAGCTTAGAATTTGGGGTGGGGACCCAGTACTTC. It translates to CASSLEFGVGTQYF.

The rearrangement uses TRBV7-8 and TRBJ2-1; maybe TRBD2 (5 bases). With 5 bases removed from V and 6 bases from J, the gap between germline ends came to 17 bases. The CDR3 loop spans 15 amino acids. Germline values: CDR1 SGHVS, CDR2 FQNEAQ. CDR3 bases: TGTGCCAGCAGCCCGGAGAGGCTAGCCGGCAATGAGCAGTTCTTC. Its protein is CASSPERLAGNEQFF.

This clone was detected once. CDR3 nucleotides: TGTGCCACCAGCAGGAGCACCTTCCAAGAGACCCAGTACTTC. It specifies CATSRSTFQETQYF. The gene calls are TRBV15 and TRBJ2-5; no reliable D call. CDR1 and CDR2 (germline): LNHNV, YYDKDF (reference sequence). V lost 3 bases to trimming and J lost 1 base, with 9 bases between them. CDR3 length: 14 residues.

This clone has more than one count but fewer than ten. This chain connects TRBV6-6 to TRBJ1-5, with 11 bases fitting TRBD1. V gave up 0 bases and J gave up 6 bases; unmatched junction bases: 4. Germline CDR1 MNHNY, CDR2 SVGAGI (reference sequence). The CDR3 sequence is 16 residues long. The CDR3 here is CASSYSGTGGIQPQHF. In DNA, the CDR3 is TGTGCCAGCAGTTACTCCGGGACAGGGGGAATTCAGCCCCAGCATTTT.